These 9 T cell receptor beta chains came from one sample sequenced in a study of radiation and T cells in renal cell carcinoma. Regarding time point: blood 4 weeks post-SBRT, at nephrectomy. This sample's treatment: 15 Gy SBRT to primary tumor, nephrectomy 4 weeks later. The method was immunoSEQ multiplex PCR; TCRdb's version includes in-frame clones alone and lacks a portion of them. The repertoire includes 150,000 to 200,000 clones, about 88% of them detected once, and over 9% sits in the top ten. The material sequenced was blood, taken from a patient whose treatment included radiotherapy and nephrectomy. The source is a woman between 50 and 59 years old with renal cell carcinoma.

This rearrangement joins TRBV27 to TRBJ1-1; no clear D. Trimming took 6 bases from V and 0 from J, leaving 14 bases between them. Looked up from germline, CDR1 is MNHEY and CDR2 is SMNVEV (reference sequence). This CDR3 contains 15 residues. CDR3 sequence reads: CASRDQFTLNTEAFF. Written as DNA, the CDR3 is TGTGCCAGCAGAGACCAATTTACCCTGAACACTGAAGCTTTCTTT.

The sample holds one count of this clone. The rearrangement links TRBV18 to TRBJ1-2; maybe TRBD1 (5 bases). Trimming left V 4 bases short and J 5 bases short, with 20 bases between. CDR1 is KGHSH and CDR2 is LQKENI in the germline V gene. This CDR3 spans 16 amino acids. The CDR3 is CASSLDRDPGRYGYTF. The CDR3 DNA follows: TGTGCCAGCTCACTTGACCGGGACCCAGGGCGTTATGGCTACACCTTC. The full variable domain, rest sourced from reference TRBV18 and TRBJ1-2, is NAGVMQNPRHLVRRRGQEARLRCSPMKGHSHVYWYRQLPEEGLKFMVYLQKENIIDESGMPKERFSAEFPKEGPSILRIQQVVRGDSAAYFCASSLDRDPGRYGYTFGSGTRLTVV.

This chain uses TRBV6-5 with TRBJ2-2; D possibly corresponds to TRBD2 (6 bases). V was trimmed by 6 bases and J by 1 base, leaving 12 bases between them. Germline V lookup: CDR1 MNHEY, CDR2 SVGAGI. The CDR3 contains 15 residues. CDR3 bases: TGTGCCAGCAGCTACGGGAGACAGAACACCGGGGAGCTGTTTTTT. This translates into CASSYGRQNTGELFF.

The CDR3 sequence is CASSPLRQAYEQYF. In nucleotides, the CDR3 is TGTGCCAGCTCACCCCTCAGGCAGGCCTACGAGCAGTACTTC. V usage is TRBV18 and J usage is TRBJ2-7; D unresolved. The ends were cut back, 3 bases at V and 2 bases at J, with 11 bases in the middle. The CDR3 has 14 residues. Germline V gene data show CDR1 as KGHSH and CDR2 as LQKENI.

This sequence joins TRBV7-9 and TRBJ1-1, with 7 bases fitting TRBD1. V shed 4 bases, J shed 0 bases, and the junction held 8 bases outside the gene matches. Germline values: CDR1 SEHNR, CDR2 FQNEAQ (reference sequence). This CDR3 is built from 16 residues. The CDR3 sequence is CASSSRTGFMNTEAFF. The CDR3 bases are TGTGCCAGCAGCTCCCGGACAGGTTTCATGAACACTGAAGCTTTCTTT.

This chain uses TRBV7-9 with TRBJ1-6, with 9 bases aligning to TRBD1. This CDR3 comprises 15 residues. The germline V gene encodes CDR1 SEHNR and CDR2 FQNEAQ (reference sequence). V was clipped by 5 bases and J by 7 bases; unmatched bases: 6. The CDR3 sequence: CASSVLGTGNSPLHF. The CDR3 DNA reads TGTGCCAGCAGCGTCTTAGGGACAGGGAATTCACCCCTCCACTTT.

This chain links TRBV29-1 with TRBJ1-1; TRBD1 matches at 9 bases. Germline V CDR1 and CDR2: SQVTM, ANQGSEA. CDR3 length equals 16 residues. V shed 7 bases and J 0 bases; nucleotides not matched to a gene: 12. The DNA for the CDR3 is TGCAGCGCATTCGTACGGGACAGGGCCTTGAACACTGAAGCTTTCTTT. This encodes CSAFVRDRALNTEAFF.

The V call is TRBV28, the J call TRBJ1-1; D remains unclear. The V end was cut by 6 bases, the J end by 4 bases, with 9 bases between. The CDR3 sequence is 12 residues long. CDR1 is MDHEN, CDR2 SYDVKM, per germline. The CDR3 bases are TGTGCCAGCAGGACTGTGCGCACTGAAGCTTTCTTT. Amino acid sequence: CASRTVRTEAFF.

V is TRBV27 and J is TRBJ1-6, with D uncertain. CDR1 and CDR2 (germline): MNHEY, SMNVEV (reference sequence). The CDR3 has 16 amino acids. Trimming stripped 2 bases from V and 7 bases from J, with 15 bases between. The CDR3 loop reads CASSLDLPGWNSPLHF. The CDR3 region has the DNA TGTGCCAGCAGTTTAGACCTCCCCGGATGGAATTCACCCCTCCACTTT.